The 14 T cell receptor beta chains below come from one sample, sequenced in a study of T cells in Graves' hyperthyroidism and ophthalmopathy. RNA transcripts served as the template for amplifying TCR beta CDR3 regions. Initially, a first-round RT-PCR of the TCR CDR3 employed the HTBI primer set. TCRdb itself ran the multiplex PCR reads through MiXCR, one entry per CDR3 protein. In the table there are hundreds of thousands of distinct CDR3 sequences, more than 13% of which are singletons. Sequences were obtained from blood. These receptor sequences come from a man in his fifties or sixties with Graves' ophthalmopathy.

This clonotype came up many times. The CDR3 region is CASSPRAGNNEKLFF. The DNA for the CDR3 is TGTGCCAGCTCACCACGGGCAGGGAATAATGAAAAACTGTTTTTT. This sequence joins TRBV18 and TRBJ1-4, with D perhaps TRBD1 (5 bases). The V gene's germline CDR1 is KGHSH and CDR2 LQKENI. The CDR3 is 15 residues long. V was cut by 1 base and J by 4 bases, with 10 bases left in between.

This sequence joins TRBV19 and TRBJ2-1; TRBD1 might be the D (5 bases). This CDR3 spans 16 amino acids. In germline, CDR1 is LNHDA, CDR2 SQIVND (reference sequence). V gave up 6 bases and J gave up 10 bases, with 25 bases separating them. CDR3 nucleotide sequence: TGTGCCAGTAGCAGGGCGACCCGGGCCCGAAAAGGAGAGCAGTTCTTC. Protein sequence: CASSRATRARKGEQFF.

This clonotype was counted many times. The rearrangement joins TRBV5-1 to TRBJ1-1; D is perhaps TRBD1 (6 bases). CDR1 and CDR2 from the germline V gene are SGHRS and YFSETQ. The ends were cut back, 6 bases at V and 1 base at J, with 16 bases in the middle. This CDR3 is built from 15 residues. The CDR3 coding sequence is TGCGCCAGCACCCGAGCCCCAGGGGAGAACACTGAAGCTTTCTTT. Translated: CASTRAPGENTEAFF.

This chain connects TRBV12-3 or TRBV12-4 to TRBJ1-1; unclear D gene. Trimming pared 6 bases from V and 5 bases from J, leaving 13 bases between. The CDR3 consists of 13 residues. CDR3 sequence: CASSYTGETEAFF. CDR3 bases: TGTGCCAGCAGCTATACCGGGGAGACTGAAGCTTTCTTT.

For the CDR3, the DNA is TGCAGTGCTAGGGTAGGGGGCCCAAGCACTGAAGCTTTCTTT. It specifies CSARVGGPSTEAFF. The V gene is TRBV20-1, the J gene TRBJ1-1; 7 nucleotides match TRBD1. CDR3 length equals 14 residues. V was pared by 3 bases and J by 4 bases, with 8 bases of the junction left unmatched. Germline V gives CDR1 DFQATT, CDR2 SNEGSKA (reference sequence).

The gene calls are TRBV6-6 and TRBJ2-1, with 7 bases identical to TRBD2. The CDR3 runs 15 residues. The V segment lost 1 base and the J segment 2 bases; nucleotides outside the gene matches: 2. The germline V gene has CDR1 MNHNY and CDR2 SVGAGI (reference sequence). The CDR3 bases are TGTGCCAGCAGTTACTTGGGGGGGGCCTACAATGAGCAGTTCTTC. The encoded protein is CASSYLGGAYNEQFF.

This clonotype appeared many times. The chain links TRBV5-8 to TRBJ2-7; D possibly uses TRBD1 or TRBD2 (5 bases each). The length of the CDR3 is 14 residues. Germline V gives CDR1 SGHTS, CDR2 YDEGEE. The V gene lost 0 bases and the J gene lost 2 bases, with 9 bases spanning the gap. The CDR3 DNA reads TGTGCCAGCAGCTTGGTGGGGGTACCCTACGAGCAGTACTTC. Translated: CASSLVGVPYEQYF.

There are a few counts of this clonotype. V gene TRBV3-1 combines with J gene TRBJ1-6; the D gene is possibly TRBD1 (5 bases). Germline loops: CDR1 LGHDT, CDR2 YNNKEL (reference sequence). Trimming left V 4 bases short and J 7 bases short, with 8 bases between. CDR3 length: 13 residues. The CDR3: CASSRQINSPLHF. DNA of the CDR3: TGTGCCAGCAGCCGACAGATAAATTCACCCCTCCACTTT.

This clonotype was found many times. V is TRBV5-1 and J is TRBJ2-1; tentatively, D is TRBD1 (5 bases). The CDR3 spans 13 residues. With 6 bases removed from V and 6 bases from J, the gap between germline ends came to 13 bases. Germline V gives CDR1 SGHRS, CDR2 YFSETQ. The CDR3: CASTLSQGNEQFF. CDR3 nucleotides: TGCGCCAGCACCCTGAGTCAGGGCAATGAGCAGTTCTTC.

The CDR3 spells CASSEQVNQPQHF. The CDR3, as DNA: TGTGCCAGCAGTGAACAGGTTAATCAGCCCCAGCATTTT. The genes are TRBV6-1 and TRBJ1-5, with D unresolved. The germline V gene encodes CDR1 MNHNS and CDR2 SASEGT. The V end was cut by 2 bases, the J end by 4 bases, with 6 bases between. The CDR3 loop spans 13 amino acids.

This clonotype has a count of ten or more. The rearrangement joins TRBV20-1 to TRBJ2-1; D is perhaps TRBD1 (6 bases). Germline V gene lookup returns CDR1 DFQATT and CDR2 SNEGSKA (reference sequence). V was pared by 2 bases and J by 7 bases, with 9 bases between. This CDR3 comprises 12 residues. The CDR3, as DNA: TGCAGTGCTAGATACAGGGAAAATGAGCAGTTCTTC. This sequence encodes CSARYRENEQFF.

Concerning this clonotype itself: This may be a read error, as it is one base from a much larger clone. The chain has TRBV2 and TRBJ2-2, with D maybe TRBD2 (6 bases). CDR1 and CDR2 from the germline V gene are SNHLY and FYNNEI. This CDR3 comprises 12 residues. The CDR3 DNA follows: TGTGCCAGCACGGTGGGTGGCGGGGAGCTGCTTTTT. It specifies CASTVGGGELLF. The full variable domain, its missing parts supplied by reference TRBV2 and TRBJ2-2, is EPEVTQTPSHQVTQMGQEVILRCVPISNHLYFYWYRQILGQKVEFLVSFYNNEISEKSEIFDDQFSVERPDGSNFTLKIRSTKLEDSAMYFCASTVGGGELLFGEGSRLTVL.

The sample holds many counts of this clonotype. This chain links TRBV6-6 with TRBJ2-7, with D tentatively TRBD1 (6 bases). This CDR3 is built from 17 residues. V dropped 0 bases and J dropped 0 bases, with 15 bases sitting between them. From germline, CDR1 is MNHNY and CDR2 SVGAGI (reference sequence). The CDR3 coding sequence is TGTGCCAGCAGTTACTCGGAAGCAGGGGCCTACTCCTACGAGCAGTACTTC. Translating it yields CASSYSEAGAYSYEQYF.

There are many counts of this clonotype. CDR3 sequence (DNA): TGTGCCAGTGGTGCTGGGGGGTACACTGAAGCTTTCTTT. Protein product: CASGAGGYTEAFF. The V and J genes are TRBV2 and TRBJ1-1; tentatively, D is TRBD1 (5 bases). The CDR3 is made up of 13 amino acids. Germline V lookup: CDR1 SNHLY, CDR2 FYNNEI. V shed 9 bases and J shed 3 bases, with 14 bases lying between them.